This is a list of T cell receptor beta chains from one sample in a study of cytomegalovirus exposure and HLA in healthy donors. Profiling relied on immunoSEQ multiplex PCR, and the TCRdb table lists in-frame clones only, not all of them. The sample has roughly 100,000 clones. Sequencing input: PBMCs. The receptors stem from a man in his forties in good health and CMV-seronegative. Both conserved end residues are part of each CDR3. D genes are given only for firm matches.

V	J	D	CDR3	DNA
TRBV27	TRBJ2-3	TRBD1	CASSRTGQSTDTQYF	TGTGCCAGCAGCCGCACGGGACAGAGCACAGATACGCAGTATTTT
TRBV5-1	TRBJ2-2	NA	CASSFLLNTGELFF	TGCGCCAGCAGCTTTCTGCTAAACACCGGGGAGCTGTTTTTT
TRBV19	TRBJ2-1	TRBD2	CASTRAGGPYNEQFF	TGTGCCAGTACGAGGGCGGGAGGGCCCTACAATGAGCAGTTCTTC
TRBV18	TRBJ1-6	TRBD1	CASSPLRQGSYNSPLHF	TGTGCCAGCTCACCACTGAGACAGGGCTCCTATAATTCACCCCTCCACTTT
TRBV7-2	TRBJ2-7	NA	CASSRARPLGEQYF	TGTGCCAGCAGCCGAGCCCGCCCCCTAGGCGAGCAGTACTTC
TRBV27	TRBJ2-3	NA	CASIRSGGGDTQYF	TGTGCCAGCATCCGGAGCGGAGGGGGCGATACGCAGTATTTT
TRBV6-1	TRBJ1-2	TRBD1	CASRPGQGYGYTF	TGTGCCAGCAGGCCGGGACAGGGATATGGCTACACCTTC
TRBV6-5	TRBJ1-4	NA	CASSYSGGNNEKLFF	TGTGCCAGCAGTTACTCTGGGGGCAATAATGAAAAACTGTTTTTT
TRBV29-1	TRBJ2-7	NA	CSVPGGRRGHSYEQYF	TGCAGCGTTCCCGGGGGGCGTCGGGGCCACTCCTACGAGCAGTACTTC
TRBV7-2	TRBJ2-7	TRBD2	CASSPSAAGGPTSYEQYF	TGTGCCAGCAGCCCAAGTGCAGCGGGGGGGCCCACCTCCTACGAGCAGTACTTC
TRBV6-5	TRBJ1-2	NA	CASTLLPDSNYGYTF	TGTGCCAGCACCCTACTCCCGGACAGTAACTATGGCTACACCTTC
TRBV10-1	TRBJ2-7	NA	CASSEGSRQTRQYF	TGCGCCAGCAGCGAGGGTAGTCGACAGACCCGTCAGTACTTC
TRBV5-4	TRBJ2-1	NA	CASSHVDMDEQFF	TGTGCCAGCAGCCACGTAGACATGGATGAGCAGTTCTTC
TRBV7-7	TRBJ2-5	TRBD1	CASSPTGQGETQYF	TGTGCCAGCAGCCCCACGGGACAGGGGGAGACCCAGTACTTC
TRBV13	TRBJ2-2	NA	CASSFIGPRGTGELFF	TGTGCCAGCAGCTTTATCGGGCCGCGGGGTACCGGGGAGCTGTTTTTT
TRBV2	TRBJ1-5	NA	CASSEGVQVGVVQPQHF	TGTGCCAGCAGTGAAGGTGTGCAGGTCGGGGTGGTACAGCCCCAGCATTTT
TRBV5-4	TRBJ2-5	NA	CASSLRTEVETQYF	TGTGCCAGCAGCTTAAGGACAGAAGTAGAGACCCAGTACTTC
TRBV11-2	TRBJ2-7	NA	CASSRNPRDKYSYEQYF	TGTGCCAGCAGCCGAAACCCCAGGGATAAGTATTCCTACGAGCAGTACTTC
TRBV7-9	TRBJ1-4	TRBD1	CASSPGQGYEKLFF	TGTGCCAGCAGCCCGGGACAGGGTTACGAAAAACTGTTTTTT
TRBV19	TRBJ2-7	TRBD1	CASSIVGTGYEQYF	TGTGCCAGTAGTATAGTAGGGACAGGCTACGAGCAGTACTTC
TRBV7-2	TRBJ1-2	NA	CASSLGQSYGYTF	TGTGCCAGCAGCTTAGGGCAGTCCTATGGCTACACCTTC
TRBV9	TRBJ1-5	NA	CASSASPPNIGQNQPQHF	TGTGCCAGCAGCGCCTCTCCCCCGAATATAGGACAGAATCAGCCCCAGCATTTT
TRBV15	TRBJ2-7	TRBD2	CATSRTLGTSGTYEQYF	TGTGCCACCAGCAGGACTTTAGGGACTAGCGGGACCTACGAGCAGTACTTC
TRBV19	TRBJ2-1	TRBD2	CASQTDGGNEQFF	TGTGCCAGTCAGACGGACGGGGGGAATGAGCAGTTCTTC
TRBV7-8	TRBJ2-2	NA	CASARSGSNTGELFF	TGTGCCAGCGCCCGGTCGGGATCGAACACCGGGGAGCTGTTTTTT
TRBV4-2	TRBJ2-2	NA	CASSQDLLLDGAGELFF	TGTGCCAGCAGCCAAGATCTATTACTAGATGGCGCCGGGGAGCTGTTTTTT
TRBV28	TRBJ2-2	TRBD1	CATGTANTGELFF	TGTGCCACTGGGACAGCGAACACCGGGGAGCTGTTTTTT
TRBV18	TRBJ2-7	TRBD2	CASSPPSSGGLEQYF	TGCGCCAGCTCACCCCCAAGTTCCGGGGGGTTGGAGCAGTACTTC